A single sample is the source of the 16 T cell receptor beta chains below, sequenced in a study of blood T cell repertoires in COVID-19. TCRdb keeps only in-frame clones here, not all; method: immunoSEQ multiplex PCR. The sample holds roughly 180,000 clones, 80% to 90% seen once. Sample: peripheral blood. The receptors stem from a man between 65 and 85 years old with active or convalescent COVID-19.

The V call is TRBV5-5, the J call TRBJ1-1, with 10 bases lining up with TRBD1. Trimming cost V 4 bases and J 4 bases; bases outside gene matches: 16. Germline V gene data show CDR1 as SGHKS and CDR2 as YYEKEE (reference sequence). This CDR3 has 18 residues. CDR3 sequence: CASSQSGGTGAFGTEAFF. The CDR3 DNA sequence: TGTGCCAGCAGCCAATCGGGGGGGACAGGGGCGTTTGGCACTGAAGCTTTCTTT. The entire variable domain, with the rest obtained from reference TRBV5-5 and TRBJ1-1, is as follows: DAGVTQSPTHLIKTRGQQVTLRCSPISGHKSVSWYQQVLGQGPQFIFQYYEKEERGRGNFPDRFSARQFPNYSSELNVNALLLGDSALYLCASSQSGGTGAFGTEAFFGQGTRLTVV.

The V call is TRBV7-9, the J call TRBJ1-6, with D tentatively TRBD1 (5 bases). Germline CDR1 SEHNR, CDR2 FQNEAQ (reference sequence). Trimming shortened V by 4 bases and J by 11 bases, and 15 bases separated the two germline ends. The CDR3 runs to 14 residues. CDR3 residues: CASSSRGPGTPLHF. DNA of the CDR3: TGTGCCAGCAGCTCTCGCGGCCCAGGGACACCCCTCCACTTT.

The CDR3 DNA follows: TGTGCCTGGGCCGGGGTACCGAACACCGGGGAGCTGTTTTTT. This sequence encodes CAWAGVPNTGELFF. The genes are TRBV30 and TRBJ2-2; possibly TRBD2 for D (5 bases). This CDR3 contains 14 residues. Trimming removed 5 bases from V and 0 bases from J, with 10 bases in between. Per the germline V gene, CDR1 is GTSNPN and CDR2 is SVGIG (reference sequence). Full variable domain (missing parts from reference TRBV30 and TRBJ2-2): SQTIHQWPATLVQPVGSPLSLECTVEGTSNPNLYWYRQAAGRGLQLLFYSVGIGQISSEVPQNLSASRPQDRQFILSSKKLLLSDSGFYLCAWAGVPNTGELFFGEGSRLTVL.

The chain combines TRBV6-5 with TRBJ2-1, with 11 nucleotides matching TRBD2. The V gene end was trimmed by 3 bases and the J gene end by 6 bases; junction bases not matched to a gene: 7. Germline V CDR1 and CDR2: MNHEY, SVGAGI. This CDR3 region has 16 residues. This CDR3 is CASSYRRTSGPNEQFF. CDR3 nucleotide sequence: TGTGCCAGCAGTTATAGGAGGACTAGCGGGCCCAATGAGCAGTTCTTC.

V is TRBV20-1 and J is TRBJ2-1, with D possibly TRBD1 on 6 matching bases. Germline V gives CDR1 DFQATT, CDR2 SNEGSKA (reference sequence). V lost 3 bases, J lost 3 bases, and 15 bases lay in between. The CDR3 extends over 15 amino acids. The DNA for the CDR3 is TGCAGTGCTAGTATCAGGACAGCCTTCTACAATGAGCAGTTCTTC. The encoded protein is CSASIRTAFYNEQFF.

J is TRBJ1-2 and V is TRBV28, with a weak D call TRBD1 (6 bases). The germline CDR1 and CDR2 sequences are MDHEN and SYDVKM. The CDR3 length is 16 residues. Trimming removed 4 bases at V and 5 bases at J, with 20 bases between. The CDR3 protein is CASSSPKTGTPYGYTF. CDR3 sequence (DNA): TGTGCCAGCAGTTCCCCAAAGACCGGGACACCGTATGGCTACACCTTC.

This clone appeared many times. The genes are TRBV28 and TRBJ2-1; 8 bases map to TRBD1. The length of the CDR3 is 14 residues. Losses at the gene ends were 5 bases for V and 5 bases for J; bases not matched to a gene: 5. CDR1 MDHEN and CDR2 SYDVKM come from the germline V gene. The CDR3 region has the DNA TGTGCCAGCAGTAGGGACAGGATAGACAATGAGCAGTTCTTC. It is translated as CASSRDRIDNEQFF.

This chain uses TRBV6-2 or TRBV6-3 with TRBJ1-5; D not certain. V was pared by 0 bases and J by 1 base, with 10 bases between. In germline, CDR1 is MNHEY, CDR2 SVGEGT. This CDR3 has 16 residues. The CDR3 loop reads CASSYSISVSNQPQHF. CDR3 nucleotides: TGTGCCAGCAGTTACTCGATCAGTGTGAGCAATCAGCCCCAGCATTTT.

In this sample, this clone turned up a few times. The CDR3: CASSPFGGAIYEQYF. CDR3 nucleotides: TGTGCCAGCTCACCGTTTGGGGGCGCCATCTACGAGCAGTACTTC. The gene calls are TRBV18 and TRBJ2-7; D perhaps matches TRBD1 (6 bases). The germline CDR1 and CDR2 sequences are KGHSH and LQKENI. Trimming stripped 3 bases from V and 3 bases from J, with 15 bases between. The CDR3 length is 15 residues.

The chain combines TRBV7-9 with TRBJ2-1; 13 bases line up with TRBD2. Germline V CDR1 and CDR2: SEHNR, FQNEAQ (reference sequence). The length of the CDR3 is 15 residues. V lost 8 bases to trimming and J lost 4 bases; unmatched junction nucleotides: 5. CDR3 DNA sequence: TGTGCCAGCGAGACTAGCGGGAGGTTATACAATGAGCAGTTCTTC. This codes for CASETSGRLYNEQFF.

This chain joins TRBV2 and TRBJ1-3, with 9 bases matching TRBD1. The ends lost 6 bases at V and 2 bases at J; junction bases unmatched: 8. Germline lookup yields CDR1 SNHLY and CDR2 FYNNEI. The CDR3 spans 16 residues. CDR3 loop: CASSGTGPFTGNTIYF. In nucleotides, the CDR3 is TGTGCCAGCAGCGGGACAGGGCCCTTTACTGGAAACACCATATATTTT. Drawing the rest from reference TRBV2 and TRBJ1-3, the complete variable domain is EPEVTQTPSHQVTQMGQEVILRCVPISNHLYFYWYRQILGQKVEFLVSFYNNEISEKSEIFDDQFSVERPDGSNFTLKIRSTKLEDSAMYFCASSGTGPFTGNTIYFGEGSWLTVV.

The rearrangement uses TRBV5-1 and TRBJ1-6; a possible D gene is TRBD1 (5 bases). The V gene lost 0 bases and the J gene lost 10 bases, with 11 bases spanning the gap. The germline gives CDR1 SGHRS, CDR2 YFSETQ. The CDR3 length is 14 residues. The CDR3 sequence: CASSLAQGESPLHF. In nucleotides, the CDR3 is TGCGCCAGCAGCTTGGCGCAGGGTGAGTCACCCCTCCACTTT.

The chain couples TRBV27 to TRBJ2-7; 8 positions match TRBD1. Unmatched junction bases numbered 2, after V lost 3 bases and J lost 4 bases. CDR3 length equals 13 residues. Germline V gives CDR1 MNHEY, CDR2 SMNVEV (reference sequence). The CDR3 sequence: CASSFQGAYEQYF. DNA of the CDR3: TGTGCCAGCAGTTTTCAGGGGGCATACGAGCAGTACTTC.

The gene calls are TRBV27 and TRBJ2-1; D remains ambiguous. V shed 1 base and J shed 4 bases, with 11 bases lying between them. CDR1 MNHEY and CDR2 SMNVEV come from the germline V gene (reference sequence). The CDR3 contains 15 residues. The CDR3 is CASSLYYKKYNEQFF. The DNA for the CDR3 is TGTGCCAGCAGTTTATATTACAAAAAATACAATGAGCAGTTCTTC.

The chain employs TRBV11-2 and TRBJ2-3; tentatively, D is TRBD2 (5 bases). The CDR3 contains 18 residues. The ends were cut back, 8 bases at V and 4 bases at J, with 28 bases in the middle. Germline CDR1 is SGHAT and CDR2 is FQNNGV. This CDR3 is CASPRQFSDVFGSDTQYF. For the CDR3, the DNA is TGTGCCAGCCCCAGGCAGTTTAGCGACGTTTTCGGCTCAGATACGCAGTATTTT.

The chain joins TRBV4-3 to TRBJ2-1, with TRBD1 matching 10 bases. This CDR3 is 14 amino acids long. Trimming removed 3 bases from V and 6 bases from J; junction bases left unmatched: 2. CDR1 is LGHNA and CDR2 is YSLEER in the germline V gene. This CDR3 reads CASSHRTGGNEQFF. The DNA for the CDR3 is TGCGCCAGCAGCCACAGGACAGGGGGCAATGAGCAGTTCTTC.